One T cell receptor beta chain is described in this entry. What this receptor recognizes is not known. Relative to the germline gene, one junction end is altered; a read error may explain this. This sample stems from a study of blood T cell repertoires in COVID-19 (dated by TCRdb to 2020 to 2021). For the study in its entirety: Samples covering the acute and convalescent phases of COVID-19 were provided by collaborators in the United States, Italy and Spain. The material from the prospective study consisted of cDNA or gDNA derived from T cells, B-cell-depleted T cells, or PBMCs. Deeply sampled blood TCRbeta repertoires from subjects exposed to, actively infected with, or recovered from COVID-19 were included in the dataset. The repertoires were released in a freely available public database intended as a resource for research on the immune response to SARS-CoV-2. The samples were drawn from two sources: the first 160 participants of the ongoing ImmuneRACE study, and about 1,300 subjects contributed by 6 global collaborators. The sample metadata nearly always contained a de-identified subject ID, COVID-19 status, age in years and sex. Where available, HLA class I and class II types were taken from metadata supplied by the sample provider and were not determined by assay-based typing.

TCRbeta CDR3 regions were amplified from genomic DNA using the immunoSEQ Assay, a bias-controlled multiplex PCR. Regarding the original processing steps: Within the assay, amplification of reference gene primers was used to estimate how many nucleated cells each sample contained. To quantify the absolute abundance of each unique TCRbeta CDR3 rearrangement, sequence reads were collapsed and filtered. Productive Simpson clonality was computed per sample as the square root of Simpson's diversity index over productive rearrangements. Held by TCRdb, this immuneACCESS table contains in-frame sequences only and omits some clones. Under half of the omission traces to an unresolved V gene where checked; the cause of the rest is unknown. V and J calls and clone size are as listed in that table; D and trimming were resolved from the DNA. In this sample the table shows some 260,000 clones, about 86% of which occur a single time. 4.1% of the sample belongs to the ten largest clones.

In the prospective study, participants were about 18 to 95 years old, resided in around 25 geographic areas of the United States, and were enrolled through a virtual design. In the prospective study, cohorts were assigned on the basis of participant-reported clinical history obtained from a screening survey and a study questionnaire. In the prospective study, whole blood, serum and a nasopharyngeal or oropharyngeal swab were collected from each participant by mobile phlebotomists. Participants in the prospective study had the option to provide additional blood draws and questionnaires over a 2-month period. Before DNA extraction, blood samples from the prospective study were shipped at room temperature or frozen. The paper as a whole reports these results and caveats: The amount of clinical and demographic metadata varied by source and participant and was provided uncurated.

CDR1 is given as SGHRS and CDR2 as YFSETQ, both from the germline V gene. From cysteine to phenylalanine, the CDR3 is 18 amino acids long. Left in the record is the CDR3 DNA by itself, 54 bases read in frame from the first base. This TCR came from a man aged 30 to 39 with acute COVID-19. The chain is encoded by TRBV5-1 joined to TRBJ2-5; 12 middle bases align to TRBD2. What was sequenced was PBMCs or T cells enriched from blood (not recorded which). The DNA is TGTGCCAGCAGCTTGACCCCGGGGGCTAGCGGGAGGGGAGAGACCCAGTACTTC. Its translation is CASSLTPGASGRGETQYF.